These 10 T cell receptor beta chains came from one sample sequenced in a study of cytotoxic CD8 clonotypes in ibrutinib-treated CLL. Some clones are missing from TCRdb's copy, which holds only in-frame ones; the method was immunoSEQ multiplex PCR. In the table there are approximately 70,000 clones, around 82% of which are singletons. The specimen was PBMCs, collected at disease progression, from a patient treated with ibrutinib. These receptors were taken from a human donor with chronic lymphocytic leukemia.

The chain is built from TRBV7-8 and TRBJ1-1; D call uncertain. The CDR3 has 14 amino acids. Germline lookup yields CDR1 SGHVS and CDR2 FQNEAQ. V was shortened by 7 bases and J by 5 bases, with 17 bases between the two germline ends. The CDR3 spells CASTLNSQITEAFF. The CDR3 DNA sequence: TGTGCCAGCACCCTTAACTCCCAGATAACTGAAGCTTTCTTT. The entire variable domain, with the rest obtained from reference TRBV7-8 and TRBJ1-1, is as follows: GAGVSQSPRYKVAKRGQDVALRCDPISGHVSLFWYQQALGQGPEFLTYFQNEAQLDKSGLPSDRFFAERPEGSVSTLKIQRTQQEDSAVYLCASTLNSQITEAFFGQGTRLTVV.

The rearrangement links TRBV15 to TRBJ2-2; 11 nucleotides line up with TRBD2. V lost 1 base and J lost 6; bases outside the gene matches: 7. Per the germline V gene, CDR1 is LNHNV and CDR2 is YYDKDF (reference sequence). The CDR3 length is 17 residues. Here the CDR3 DNA reads TGTGCCACCAGCAGAGGGGCGCTAGCGGGGGGTGCCGGGGAGCTGTTTTTT. The encoded protein is CATSRGALAGGAGELFF.

This chain connects TRBV6-5 to TRBJ2-3; no clear D. This CDR3 is built from 11 residues. Between the trimmed V and J ends, which lost 5 bases and 6 bases, there was a span of 6 bases. Germline CDR1 reads MNHEY; CDR2 reads SVGAGI. This CDR3 reads CASSRLDTQYF. CDR3 nucleotide sequence: TGTGCCAGCAGTCGTCTGGATACGCAGTATTTT.

The CDR3 spells CASSESARDLFF. The CDR3 DNA is TGTGCCAGCAGTGAATCGGCCCGGGACCTGTTTTTT. V and J are TRBV2 and TRBJ1-4, with D possibly being TRBD1 (5 bases). Trimming left V 2 bases short and J 14 bases short, with 12 bases between. The CDR3 sequence is 12 residues long. Germline assignment: CDR1 SNHLY and CDR2 FYNNEI.

This clone was seen only once. The CDR3 here is CASSPSRTGLIREQYF. CDR3 DNA sequence: TGTGCCAGCAGCCCTAGCCGGACAGGGTTGATTCGCGAGCAGTACTTC. The V call is TRBV6-9, the J call TRBJ2-7; 8 nucleotides agree with TRBD1. This CDR3 contains 16 residues. With 6 bases clipped from V and 6 bases from J, the junction kept 16 bases outside the gene matches. Per germline, CDR1 MNHGY and CDR2 SVAAGI.

The CDR3 is CASSQDPRADTQYF. The CDR3, as DNA: TGCGCCAGCAGCCAAGATCCCCGGGCAGATACGCAGTATTTT. This rearrangement joins TRBV4-1 to TRBJ2-3; D gene ambiguous. Looked up from germline, CDR1 is MGHRA and CDR2 is YSYEKL. This CDR3 contains 14 residues. V was pared by 0 bases and J by 4 bases, with 8 bases between.

This clone turned up a few times. V and J are TRBV2 and TRBJ1-1, with TRBD1 matching over 9 bases. The CDR3 runs 13 residues. The trim removed 8 bases at V and 5 bases at J, leaving 6 bases unmatched. The germline CDR1 and CDR2 sequences are SNHLY and FYNNEI. CDR3 DNA sequence: TGTGCCAGCGGGGGACAGGGTTGGACTGAAGCTTTCTTT. Translating it yields CASGGQGWTEAFF.

CDR3 residues: CASSPSEGFYGYTF. The CDR3 nucleotides read TGTGCCAGCTCACCAAGTGAAGGCTTCTATGGCTACACCTTC. The rearrangement uses TRBV18 and TRBJ1-2; D remains ambiguous. Germline V gene data show CDR1 as KGHSH and CDR2 as LQKENI. The V end was cut by 2 bases, the J end by 4 bases, with 11 bases between. The CDR3 has 14 amino acids.

This chain links TRBV27 with TRBJ2-3; possibly TRBD2 for D (7 bases). Trimming took 3 bases from V and 1 from J, leaving 17 bases between them. This CDR3 comprises 17 residues. Germline CDR1 reads MNHEY; CDR2 reads SMNVEV (reference sequence). The CDR3 protein is CASSFLTRGGGTDTQYF. The CDR3 bases are TGTGCCAGCAGTTTCCTCACTAGGGGGGGTGGCACAGATACGCAGTATTTT.

The CDR3 nucleotides are TGTGCCAGCAGGGAAGTGGGGGGTCTGAATGAGCAGTTCTTC. It specifies CASREVGGLNEQFF. The chain is built from TRBV27 and TRBJ2-1, with D maybe TRBD2 (6 bases). Germline CDR1 is MNHEY and CDR2 is SMNVEV (reference sequence). Deletions cut 6 bases from V and 7 bases from J, with 16 bases between. The CDR3 loop spans 14 amino acids.